The sequence of this TCR beta chain was determined in a study of cytomegalovirus exposure and HLA in healthy donors. Study-wide points: A list of more than 150 TCR beta chains associated with cytomegalovirus was given. HLA alleles showed associations with about 15,000 TCR beta sequences in a later analysis, at a 0.05 false discovery rate.

V dropped 7 bases and J dropped 7; count of bases not matched to a gene: 15. Germline values: CDR1 MNHNS, CDR2 SASEGT. The CDR3 runs 15 residues. On this clone: Its target is unknown.

PCR primers comprised 60 Vbeta and 13 Jbeta primers. TCRdb keeps only in-frame clones here, not all; method: immunoSEQ multiplex PCR. The profile covers about 59,000 clones, with about four fifths appearing a single time and roughly 4% taken by the ten largest. J is TRBJ1-1 and V is TRBV6-1, with TRBD1 matching 7 bases. This TCR came from a woman in her thirties or forties in good health and CMV-seronegative. Sequencing was done on a sample of PBMCs. The CDR3: CASTRPGRGGSEAFF. The CDR3 DNA reads as TGTGCCAGCACCCGACCCGGGAGAGGGGGCAGTGAAGCTTTCTTT.